A selection of T cell receptor beta chains follows, all from one sample in a study of cytomegalovirus exposure and HLA in healthy donors. Libraries were prepared by immunoSEQ multiplex PCR; TCRdb keeps only in-frame clonotypes and omits some of them. The table shows about 150,000 clones, with 80% to 85% occurring only once. The sequencing sample was made of PBMCs. The source is a boy aged 2 to 10 in good health and CMV-seronegative. CDR3s include the opening cysteine and the closing phenylalanine or tryptophan. The D gene is left open where the match is weak. Not all rows give a size; the values are once, few, many and, for expanded clones, a class.

>NA|TRBJ2-1|TRBD2|TRBV18
CASSPGLAGFNEQFF
TGTGCCAGCTCACCCGGACTAGCGGGATTCAATGAGCAGTTCTTC
>NA|TRBJ2-3|NA|TRBV11-1
CASSSRAPDTQYF
TGTGCCAGCAGCTCGAGAGCCCCAGATACGCAGTATTTT
>few|TRBJ2-1|TRBD2|TRBV29-1
CSVELAGVENEQFF
TGCAGCGTTGAGTTAGCGGGAGTAGAAAATGAGCAGTTCTTC
>NA|TRBJ2-5|NA|TRBV28
CASSPPTAGEETQYF
TGTGCCAGCAGTCCTCCAACGGCAGGGGAAGAGACCCAGTACTTC
>few|TRBJ1-6|NA|TRBV5-6
CASSRGQIYNSPLHF
TGTGCCAGCAGCAGAGGACAGATCTATAATTCACCCCTCCACTTT
>NA|TRBJ2-7|NA|TRBV5-4
CASSPDPRVYEQYF
TGTGCCAGCAGCCCCGATCCGCGGGTGTACGAGCAGTACTTC
>NA|TRBJ2-4|NA|TRBV29-1
CSVEGGRAGAPKNIQYF
TGCAGCGTTGAAGGAGGGCGGGCGGGCGCCCCCAAAAACATTCAGTACTTC
>NA|TRBJ2-3|NA|TRBV7-3
CASSADGGQTDTQYF
TGTGCCAGCAGCGCCGACGGGGGGCAAACAGATACGCAGTATTTT
>NA|TRBJ1-4|NA|TRBV7-9
CASSRRASRKLFF
TGTGCCAGCAGCCGGAGAGCGAGCAGAAAACTGTTTTTT
>few|TRBJ2-7|TRBD2|TRBV7-8
CASSLGATSGTYEQYF
TGTGCCAGCAGCTTAGGGGCGACTAGCGGAACCTACGAGCAGTACTTC
>NA|TRBJ2-1|TRBD2|TRBV2
CASTPSGSLNEQFF
TGTGCCAGCACACCTAGCGGGAGCTTGAATGAGCAGTTCTTC
>NA|TRBJ2-7|NA|TRBV15
CATSRDYRVGQYF
TGTGCCACCAGCAGAGATTACAGGGTGGGGCAGTACTTC
>NA|TRBJ2-1|TRBD2|TRBV7-9
CASSLIETSSHEQFF
TGTGCCAGCAGCTTAATAGAGACTAGCAGCCATGAGCAGTTCTTC
>NA|TRBJ2-1|TRBD2|TRBV6-1
CASSESGVTYNEQFF
TGTGCCAGCAGTGAAAGCGGGGTAACTTACAATGAGCAGTTCTTC
>NA|TRBJ2-7|NA|TRBV5-8
CASSLAGSYEQYF
TGTGCCAGCAGCTTGGCGGGATCCTACGAGCAGTACTTC
>NA|TRBJ2-1|NA|TRBV5-4
CASRWGGPSLNNEQFF
TGTGCCAGCAGGTGGGGGGGCCCTAGTTTAAACAATGAGCAGTTCTTC
>NA|TRBJ2-2|NA|TRBV5-4
CASSSTGVGLFF
TGTGCCAGCAGCTCGACTGGCGTCGGGCTGTTTTTT
>NA|TRBJ1-2|TRBD1|TRBV10-3
CAISEVRGQPFATF
TGTGCCATCAGTGAAGTTCGGGGACAGCCCTTTGCCACCTTC
>once|TRBJ1-1|TRBD1|TRBV7-9
CASSLGQDEAFF
TGTGCCAGCAGCCTCGGACAGGATGAAGCTTTCTTT
>NA|TRBJ2-7|TRBD2|TRBV2
CASSSGISYEQYF
TGTGCCAGCTCTAGCGGGATTTCCTACGAGCAGTACTTC